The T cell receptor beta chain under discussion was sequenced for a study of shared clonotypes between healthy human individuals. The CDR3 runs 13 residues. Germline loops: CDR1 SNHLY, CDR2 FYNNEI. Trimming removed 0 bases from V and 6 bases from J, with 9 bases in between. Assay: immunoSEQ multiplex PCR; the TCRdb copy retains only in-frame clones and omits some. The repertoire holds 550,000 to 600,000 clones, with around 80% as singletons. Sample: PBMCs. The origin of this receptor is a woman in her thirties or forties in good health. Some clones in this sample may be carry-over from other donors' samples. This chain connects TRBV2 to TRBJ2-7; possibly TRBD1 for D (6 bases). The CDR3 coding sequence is TGTGCCAGCAGTGAAGCGCCCAGGGGCGAGCAGTACTTC. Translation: CASSEAPRGEQYF.